This T cell receptor (beta chain) was identified during a study of blood T cells in healthy people across ages. Findings and limits, study-wide: Per million T cells, TCR beta diversity dropped roughly linearly as age increased. Comparison with aged donors showed that long-lived donors had more naive CD4+ cells and higher diversity. Considered underestimates were the diversity estimates obtained from one million T cells.

Then a second PCR, running roughly 7 to 11 cycles, was carried out with a sample-barcoded 5' primer and a J-beta primer mix. TCRdb fed the 5' RACE reads into MiXCR, producing one record per CDR3 protein. The table records hundreds of thousands of distinct CDR3 sequences, about half of them present only once. On this clonotype itself: Its antigen is unknown.

Samples had at least 6.5 million PBMCs isolated from them. The TCR was taken from a man aged 60 to 69 in good health. The sequencing input was blood.

The DNA for the CDR3 is TGTGCCAGCAGTCCACGACAGGCTTCTAATGAAAAACTGTTTTTT. The encoded protein is CASSPRQASNEKLFF. This sequence joins TRBV27 and TRBJ1-4; D might be TRBD1 (6 bases). The ends were cut back, 5 bases at V and 3 bases at J, with 13 bases in the middle. CDR3 length: 15 amino acids. The V gene's germline CDR1 is MNHEY and CDR2 SMNVEV (reference sequence).